These T cell receptor beta chains were read from a single sample in a study of cytomegalovirus exposure and HLA in healthy donors. Clones were read by immunoSEQ multiplex PCR, and TCRdb kept only the in-frame ones, dropping some. The sample records some 180,000 clones, about 84% being singletons. Sequenced: PBMCs. These receptors came from a woman aged 25 to 39 in good health and CMV-seropositive. Each CDR3 is given with its conserved first and last residue. Each record gives: V gene, J gene, CDR3 length, CDR3 protein.

v_call: TRBV28
j_call: TRBJ1-1
cdr3_length: 13
cdr3_aa: CASKIGGGTEAFF

v_call: TRBV4-2
j_call: TRBJ1-1
cdr3_length: 15
cdr3_aa: CASSHTGGGSTEAFF

v_call: TRBV25-1
j_call: TRBJ2-1
cdr3_length: 15
cdr3_aa: CASRRTGRAFNEQFF

v_call: TRBV28
j_call: TRBJ1-2
cdr3_length: 17
cdr3_aa: CASSLIPPTGSAGGYTF

v_call: TRBV20-1
j_call: TRBJ1-2
cdr3_length: 11
cdr3_aa: CSASHRGRRTF

v_call: TRBV12-5
j_call: TRBJ2-3
cdr3_length: 17
cdr3_aa: CASGPGTSGRATDTQYF

v_call: TRBV7-9
j_call: TRBJ2-7
cdr3_length: 14
cdr3_aa: CASSSRSFSYEQYF

v_call: TRBV5-1
j_call: TRBJ2-1
cdr3_length: 16
cdr3_aa: CASSLEGTRGNNEQFF

v_call: TRBV18
j_call: TRBJ1-5
cdr3_length: 17
cdr3_aa: CASSIKEAGGGNQPQHF

v_call: TRBV11-1
j_call: TRBJ1-2
cdr3_length: 14
cdr3_aa: CASSLEGGDYGYTF

v_call: TRBV7-9
j_call: TRBJ1-3
cdr3_length: 16
cdr3_aa: CASSPDRGSSGNTIYF

v_call: TRBV6-6
j_call: TRBJ2-3
cdr3_length: 15
cdr3_aa: CASSQWGTGGNTQYF

v_call: TRBV10-3
j_call: TRBJ2-2
cdr3_length: 18
cdr3_aa: CAISESGGRGRATGELFF

v_call: TRBV2
j_call: TRBJ1-5
cdr3_length: 21
cdr3_aa: CASSELQGVGPRTYSNQPQHF

v_call: TRBV5-4
j_call: TRBJ2-7
cdr3_length: 15
cdr3_aa: CASRSGTGTEDEQYF

v_call: TRBV2
j_call: TRBJ1-1
cdr3_length: 12
cdr3_aa: CASSESVGGAFF

v_call: TRBV9
j_call: TRBJ2-5
cdr3_length: 15
cdr3_aa: CASSVSGGASETQYF

v_call: TRBV7-2
j_call: TRBJ2-7
cdr3_length: 12
cdr3_aa: CASSFQGYEQYF

v_call: TRBV19
j_call: TRBJ2-1
cdr3_length: 16
cdr3_aa: CASSPPRTSGYNEQFF

v_call: TRBV7-9
j_call: TRBJ2-1
cdr3_length: 13
cdr3_aa: CASSFGGINEQFF

v_call: TRBV6-5
j_call: TRBJ2-5
cdr3_length: 15
cdr3_aa: CASRKLAGGGETQYF

v_call: TRBV2
j_call: TRBJ1-2
cdr3_length: 16
cdr3_aa: CASRMDRASQPYGYTF

v_call: TRBV5-4
j_call: TRBJ2-1
cdr3_length: 17
cdr3_aa: CASSPEGGLSSYNEQFF

v_call: TRBV2
j_call: TRBJ1-2
cdr3_length: 15
cdr3_aa: CASSFRTADFDGYTF

v_call: TRBV19
j_call: TRBJ1-4
cdr3_length: 14
cdr3_aa: CASSIGQLNEKLFF

v_call: TRBV2
j_call: TRBJ2-5
cdr3_length: 14
cdr3_aa: CASSEERGVETQYF

v_call: TRBV4-2
j_call: TRBJ1-1
cdr3_length: 16
cdr3_aa: CASSQEEGQGSTEAFF

v_call: TRBV7-9
j_call: TRBJ2-3
cdr3_length: 16
cdr3_aa: CASSLKVFTRIDSQYF

v_call: TRBV27
j_call: TRBJ2-7
cdr3_length: 14
cdr3_aa: CASSLTGGAYEQYF

v_call: TRBV5-1
j_call: TRBJ1-2
cdr3_length: 15
cdr3_aa: CASSLITGGSYGYTF

v_call: TRBV18
j_call: TRBJ1-4
cdr3_length: 14
cdr3_aa: CASSAGQGDEKLFF

v_call: TRBV5-6
j_call: TRBJ2-1
cdr3_length: 17
cdr3_aa: CASSWGLAGGQLNEQFF

v_call: TRBV15
j_call: TRBJ2-1
cdr3_length: 15
cdr3_aa: CATSRDLDSPNEQFF

v_call: TRBV7-9
j_call: TRBJ2-1
cdr3_length: 17
cdr3_aa: CASSLTSPGRAYNEQFF

v_call: TRBV30
j_call: TRBJ1-1
cdr3_length: 12
cdr3_aa: CAWRTGWTEAFF

v_call: TRBV5-6
j_call: TRBJ2-3
cdr3_length: 17
cdr3_aa: CASSFALTRGHTDTQYF

v_call: TRBV27
j_call: TRBJ2-7
cdr3_length: 13
cdr3_aa: CASSFADSYEQYF

v_call: TRBV5-1
j_call: TRBJ2-7
cdr3_length: 15
cdr3_aa: CASSLDATESYEQYF

v_call: TRBV27
j_call: TRBJ2-4
cdr3_length: 18
cdr3_aa: CASRPRTSGRVAKNIQYF

v_call: TRBV29-1
j_call: TRBJ2-7
cdr3_length: 11
cdr3_aa: CSVRTRYEQYF

v_call: TRBV14
j_call: TRBJ2-7
cdr3_length: 15
cdr3_aa: CASSQESVGFHEQYF

v_call: TRBV30
j_call: TRBJ1-4
cdr3_length: 14
cdr3_aa: CAWREGQFNEKLFF

v_call: TRBV6-6
j_call: TRBJ1-6
cdr3_length: 15
cdr3_aa: CASSYSQTGNSPLHF

v_call: TRBV2
j_call: TRBJ2-5
cdr3_length: 11
cdr3_aa: CASSYKETQYF

v_call: TRBV28
j_call: TRBJ2-3
cdr3_length: 16
cdr3_aa: CASSLNRAGGPDTQYF

v_call: TRBV6-6
j_call: TRBJ1-5
cdr3_length: 15
cdr3_aa: CASSPLQGAGQPQHF

v_call: TRBV2
j_call: TRBJ2-7
cdr3_length: 12
cdr3_aa: CASSESRGQQYF

v_call: TRBV9
j_call: TRBJ1-1
cdr3_length: 15
cdr3_aa: CASSVDEGMNTEAFF

v_call: TRBV6-5
j_call: TRBJ1-3
cdr3_length: 16
cdr3_aa: CASSYSGFRAGNTIYF